This TCR beta chain was sequenced for a study of blood T cell repertoires in COVID-19. Study overall: Specimens from acute and convalescent COVID-19 originated in the United States, Italy and Spain.

Sequenced by immunoSEQ multiplex PCR; TCRdb stores in-frame clones only, minus some. The table records under 140,000 clones, more than 65% of them present only once. Germline CDR1 MGHRA, CDR2 YSYEKL. Trimming took 2 bases from V and 2 from J, leaving 13 bases between them. The CDR3 contains 16 residues. The sample comprised peripheral blood. The chain joins TRBV4-1 to TRBJ2-1, with D possibly matching TRBD1 (5 bases). This receptor was obtained from a woman older than 75 with acute or convalescent COVID-19. CDR3 nucleotides: TGCGCCAGCAGCCAACCCTATAGGACAACCTACAATGAGCAGTTCTTC. Its protein product is CASSQPYRTTYNEQFF.